The 5 T cell receptor beta chains presented below share a single source sample, sequenced in a study of response to subunit inactivated influenza vaccine. TCRdb recomputed calls from the RT-PCR reads with MiXCR, one row per CDR3 protein. This sample has roughly 520,000 distinct CDR3 sequences, with around 25% found just once. The specimen was CD4+ T cells sorted from PBMCs, collected about 5 days after vaccination. These receptors came from a man aged 50 to 59 who received an inactivated influenza vaccine.

This clonotype was detected a few times. The rearrangement links TRBV7-2 to TRBJ1-2; no definite D call. Germline loops: CDR1 SGHTA, CDR2 FQGNSA. This CDR3 has 13 amino acids. V lost 5 bases, J lost 3 bases, and 10 bases lay in between. The CDR3 DNA follows: TGTGCCAGCAGCGATCGGAGGTACTATGGCTACACCTTC. Translation gives CASSDRRYYGYTF.

The chain combines TRBV20-1 with TRBJ2-5, with TRBD2 matching over 9 bases. The V gene end was trimmed by 3 bases and the J gene end by 2 bases; junction bases not matched to a gene: 10. This CDR3 spans 16 amino acids. Germline V lookup: CDR1 DFQATT, CDR2 SNEGSKA (reference sequence). CDR3 loop: CSASRRGGRWQETQYF. CDR3 nucleotides: TGCAGTGCTAGTCGGCGGGGGGGCCGGTGGCAAGAGACCCAGTACTTC.

In its sample, this clonotype was seen a few times. This chain uses TRBV7-2 with TRBJ2-7, with D possibly TRBD2 on 6 matching bases. Per germline, CDR1 SGHTA and CDR2 FQGNSA. This CDR3 is built from 14 residues. V lost 0 bases to trimming and J lost 5 bases, with 11 bases between them. The CDR3 spells CASSLAEGVNEQYF. CDR3 in DNA: TGTGCCAGCAGCTTAGCGGAGGGAGTAAACGAGCAGTACTTC.

This clonotype was observed a few times. The chain links TRBV29-1 to TRBJ1-1, with no clear D. The CDR3 extends over 13 amino acids. V lost 2 bases and J 0 bases, leaving 7 bases between the germline ends. Germline V gives CDR1 SQVTM, CDR2 ANQGSEA. CDR3 protein: CSVETVMNTEAFF. In DNA, the CDR3 is TGCAGCGTTGAAACGGTCATGAACACTGAAGCTTTCTTT.

This clonotype appeared a few times. The rearrangement links TRBV20-1 to TRBJ2-1; 10 nucleotides align to TRBD2. After removal of 3 bases from V and 7 bases from J, the junction contained 6 bases not matched to a gene. Germline V gives CDR1 DFQATT, CDR2 SNEGSKA (reference sequence). The CDR3 sequence is 14 residues long. In nucleotides, the CDR3 is TGCAGTGCTAGTGGGGCTAGCGGGAGTAATGAGCAGTTCTTC. Encoded protein: CSASGASGSNEQFF.